Shown below are 8 T cell receptor beta chains from a single sample sequenced in a study of blood T cell repertoires in COVID-19. Generated by immunoSEQ multiplex PCR, the TCRdb table keeps only in-frame clones and is missing some. The top ten clones hold 7.9% of a sample with some 120,000 clones, 82% of them seen once. The material sequenced was peripheral blood. The receptors stem from a man between 65 and 85 years old with acute or convalescent COVID-19.

In nucleotides, the CDR3 is TGCGCCAGCAGCTCGCCGGGACAGGTTAACTATGGCTACACCTTC. Protein sequence: CASSSPGQVNYGYTF. V gene TRBV5-1 combines with J gene TRBJ1-2, with 8 nucleotides matching TRBD1. Germline lookup yields CDR1 SGHRS and CDR2 YFSETQ. V dropped 3 bases and J dropped 1; count of bases not matched to a gene: 5. The CDR3 length is 15 residues.

The sample holds a few counts of this clone. V usage is TRBV29-1 and J usage is TRBJ1-2; unclear D gene. The CDR3 covers 10 residues. The germline gives CDR1 SQVTM, CDR2 ANQGSEA. V lost 4 bases, J lost 3 bases, and 3 bases lay in between. The CDR3: CSVGHYGYTF. The CDR3 DNA is TGCAGCGTTGGGCACTATGGCTACACCTTC.

The genes are TRBV27 and TRBJ1-6; tentative D call: TRBD1 (6 bases). Germline values: CDR1 MNHEY, CDR2 SMNVEV (reference sequence). The CDR3 is 15 residues long. V lost 6 bases and J lost 6, with 15 bases in between. The CDR3 sequence: CASRNRDTGNSPLHF. CDR3 coding DNA: TGTGCCAGCAGAAACCGGGACACCGGTAATTCACCCCTCCACTTT.

The rearrangement joins TRBV5-1 to TRBJ2-3, with 7 bases aligning to TRBD2. The V segment lost 1 base and the J segment 5 bases; nucleotides outside the gene matches: 7. Germline V gene lookup returns CDR1 SGHRS and CDR2 YFSETQ. CDR3 length: 15 amino acids. The CDR3 region is CASSLQGGGGDTQYF. The CDR3 nucleotides are TGCGCCAGCAGCTTGCAGGGCGGGGGTGGAGATACGCAGTATTTT.

The chain has TRBV19 and TRBJ2-3, with D maybe TRBD1 (6 bases). Between the trimmed V and J ends, which lost 6 bases and 4 bases, there was a span of 11 bases. This CDR3 has 13 amino acids. Germline values: CDR1 LNHDA, CDR2 SQIVND (reference sequence). This CDR3 reads CASSPEGADTQYF. Here the CDR3 DNA reads TGTGCCAGTAGCCCAGAGGGGGCAGATACGCAGTATTTT.

The chain combines TRBV28 with TRBJ2-2; perhaps TRBD1 as D (6 bases). In germline, CDR1 is MDHEN, CDR2 SYDVKM. V was cut by 6 bases and J by 6 bases, with 20 bases left in between. The CDR3 is 16 residues long. In nucleotides, the CDR3 is TGTGCCAGCAGCTCAACCTCCGGGACATCAGCCGGGGAGCTGTTTTTT. Translation gives CASSSTSGTSAGELFF. Supplemented by reference TRBV28 and TRBJ2-2, the full variable domain reads DVKVTQSSRYLVKRTGEKVFLECVQDMDHENMFWYRQDPGLGLRLIYFSYDVKMKEKGDIPEGYSVSREKKERFSLILESASTNQTSMYLCASSSTSGTSAGELFFGEGSRLTVL.

The V and J genes are TRBV19 and TRBJ1-5, with 11 bases aligning to TRBD1. The V and J ends lost 9 bases and 4 bases, in that order; junction bases with no gene match: 8. This CDR3 is built from 15 residues. CDR1 and CDR2 (germline): LNHDA, SQIVND (reference sequence). The CDR3 region is CASRDRGIGNQPQHF. For the CDR3, the DNA is TGTGCCAGCCGGGACAGGGGGATAGGGAATCAGCCCCAGCATTTT.

The chain links TRBV21-1 to TRBJ2-1; the table assigns TRBD2, which was not confirmed against the DNA. TRBV21-1 is a known pseudogene. There are 15 residues in the CDR3. CDR3 coding DNA: TGTGCCAGCAGCTCCCCGGGACTAGCACGGAATGAGCAGTTCTTC. Its translation is CASSSPGLARNEQFF.